These 26 T cell receptor beta chains share one sample of origin, sequenced in a study of T cells in localized non-small cell lung cancer. Data came from immunoSEQ multiplex PCR; TCRdb stores just in-frame clones and leaves some out. The sample lists approximately 88,000 clones; just over 90% were seen once. The starting material was PBMCs, obtained before any cancer treatment. Source of these receptors: a woman aged 35-70 years with stage II squamous cell lung carcinoma.

This clone has a single count. This chain connects TRBV7-9 to TRBJ1-4; D might be TRBD1 (5 bases). Germline CDR1 SEHNR, CDR2 FQNEAQ (reference sequence). The CDR3 consists of 16 residues. Trimming stripped 5 bases from V and 7 bases from J, with 20 bases between. The CDR3 spells CASSTSGRGAGEKLFF. The CDR3 DNA sequence: TGTGCCAGCAGCACTAGTGGTAGGGGCGCCGGTGAAAAACTGTTTTTT.

The V call is TRBV5-6, the J call TRBJ2-7; the match to TRBD2 covers 14 bases. The CDR3 runs to 16 residues. The junction had 10 bases not matched to a gene; V was cut back by 4 bases and J by 7 bases. The germline CDR1 and CDR2 sequences are SGHDT and YYEEEE. The CDR3 sequence: CASSRRGLAGVREQYF. CDR3 nucleotide sequence: TGTGCCAGCAGCCGCCGGGGACTAGCGGGAGTCAGAGAGCAGTACTTC.

The rearrangement uses TRBV4-1 and TRBJ2-3; a possible D gene is TRBD2 (5 bases). This CDR3 spans 16 amino acids. Trimming cost V 0 bases and J 6 bases, with 16 bases left between them. The germline V gene has CDR1 MGHRA and CDR2 YSYEKL. The CDR3 DNA follows: TGCGCCAGCAGCCAAGAATGGGGAGATCACGCGGATACGCAGTATTTT. Protein product: CASSQEWGDHADTQYF.

This chain connects TRBV15 to TRBJ1-5, with 12 nucleotides matching TRBD1. V was pared by 5 bases and J by 6 bases, with 8 bases of the junction left unmatched. The CDR3 runs 16 residues. Germline lookup yields CDR1 LNHNV and CDR2 YYDKDF (reference sequence). CDR3 nucleotides: TGTGCCACCAGCGGGGCGGGGACAGGGGGCGGTCAGCCCCAGCATTTT. Translated, it gives CATSGAGTGGGQPQHF.

This sequence joins TRBV2 and TRBJ2-4; D may be TRBD1 or TRBD2 (7 bases each). Trimming removed 0 bases at V and 9 bases at J, with 18 bases between. Germline V gene data show CDR1 as SNHLY and CDR2 as FYNNEI. CDR3 length equals 16 residues. The CDR3 sequence: CASSEAGNRGGSIQYF. Here the CDR3 DNA reads TGTGCCAGCAGTGAAGCGGGGAACAGGGGAGGGAGCATTCAGTACTTC.

This chain joins TRBV4-1 and TRBJ2-5, with TRBD2 identical over 13 bases. This CDR3 comprises 18 residues. V lost 3 bases, J lost 1 base, and 8 bases stayed unmatched. CDR1 is MGHRA, CDR2 YSYEKL, per germline. The CDR3 here is CASSHGGLAGLPQETQYF. The DNA for the CDR3 is TGCGCCAGCAGCCATGGGGGACTAGCGGGGCTTCCCCAAGAGACCCAGTACTTC.

The chain links TRBV5-4 to TRBJ2-7, with unresolved D. Deletions cut 2 bases from V and 3 bases from J, with 3 bases between. CDR1 and CDR2 from the germline V gene are SGHNT and YYREEE (reference sequence). This CDR3 is built from 11 residues. CDR3 residues: CASSFGYEQYF. CDR3 nucleotides: TGTGCCAGCAGCTTTGGCTACGAGCAGTACTTC.

V usage is TRBV19 and J usage is TRBJ1-1; D gene unclear. CDR3 size: 13 residues. V lost 3 bases and J lost 3, with 8 bases in between. Germline V CDR1 and CDR2: LNHDA, SQIVND (reference sequence). CDR3 residues: CASSMSSDTEAFF. As DNA, the CDR3 is TGTGCCAGTAGTATGAGCAGTGACACTGAAGCTTTCTTT.

V and J are TRBV6-5 and TRBJ1-2; 10 bases agree with TRBD1. Germline assignment: CDR1 MNHEY and CDR2 SVGAGI. This CDR3 contains 15 residues. The V and J ends lost 6 bases and 3 bases, in that order; junction bases with no gene match: 7. In DNA form, the CDR3 reads TGTGCCAGCAGGAGACAGGGGGCGACCCACTATGGCTACACCTTC. Its protein is CASRRQGATHYGYTF.

J is TRBJ2-3 and V is TRBV5-4; 9 bases align to TRBD1. Germline CDR1 and CDR2: SGHNT and YYREEE (reference sequence). The trim removed 5 bases at V and 2 bases at J, leaving 3 bases unmatched. The CDR3 length is 14 residues. Here the CDR3 reads CASRTGGNTDTQYF. As DNA, the CDR3 is TGTGCCAGCAGGACAGGGGGGAACACAGATACGCAGTATTTT. Combining the CDR3 with reference TRBV5-4 and TRBJ2-3 gives the whole variable domain ETGVTQSPTHLIKTRGQQVTLRCSSQSGHNTVSWYQQALGQGPQFIFQYYREEENGRGNFPPRFSGLQFPNYSSELNVNALELDDSALYLCASRTGGNTDTQYFGPGTRLTVL.

The rearrangement links TRBV28 to TRBJ1-2, with TRBD1 identical over 8 bases. In germline, CDR1 is MDHEN, CDR2 SYDVKM. This CDR3 has 14 amino acids. V lost 10 bases to trimming and J lost 6 bases; unmatched junction nucleotides: 13. CDR3 in DNA: TGTGCCACCAAACCAGGGACAGGCAGACATGGCTACACCTTC. Translating it yields CATKPGTGRHGYTF.

The V and J genes are TRBV6-6 and TRBJ1-3; TRBD1 agrees at 7 bases. Germline trimming cut 3 bases from V and 4 bases from J; bases unmatched to any gene: 6. The CDR3 totals 15 residues. Germline CDR1 and CDR2: MNHNY and SVGAGI (reference sequence). Here the CDR3 DNA reads TGTGCCAGCAGTTATAGGACAGGAGGGGGAAACACCATATATTTT. Translation gives CASSYRTGGGNTIYF.

The chain combines TRBV11-3 with TRBJ2-3; 9 bases agree with TRBD1. The germline V gene encodes CDR1 SGHNT and CDR2 YENEEA. The CDR3 is made up of 15 amino acids. The V segment lost 5 bases and the J segment 2 bases; nucleotides outside the gene matches: 5. CDR3 sequence: CASSLNRGHTDTQYF. The CDR3 region has the DNA TGTGCCAGCAGCCTAAACAGGGGGCACACAGATACGCAGTATTTT.

V gene TRBV4-2 combines with J gene TRBJ1-2; D gene ambiguous. Germline V gives CDR1 LGHNA, CDR2 YNFKEQ. V shed 0 bases and J shed 3 bases, with 8 bases lying between them. The CDR3 runs to 14 residues. The DNA of the CDR3 is TGTGCCAGCAGCCAAGATGCCAGACACTATGGCTACACCTTC. This sequence encodes CASSQDARHYGYTF.

The chain's CDR3 is CASSPTDRHEQYF. CDR3 DNA sequence: TGTGCCAGCAGTCCCACGGACAGGCACGAGCAGTACTTC. The chain employs TRBV28 and TRBJ2-7, with 7 bases aligning to TRBD1. CDR1 is MDHEN and CDR2 is SYDVKM in the germline V gene. The CDR3 totals 13 residues. Trimming removed 5 bases from V and 5 bases from J; junction bases left unmatched: 6. Full variable domain (outside the CDR3, taken from reference TRBV28 and TRBJ2-7): DVKVTQSSRYLVKRTGEKVFLECVQDMDHENMFWYRQDPGLGLRLIYFSYDVKMKEKGDIPEGYSVSREKKERFSLILESASTNQTSMYLCASSPTDRHEQYFGPGTRLTVT.

The chain links TRBV13 to TRBJ1-2; 7 nucleotides align to TRBD1. Germline V lookup: CDR1 PRHDT, CDR2 FYEKMQ (reference sequence). The CDR3 is 13 amino acids. Germline trimming cut 7 bases from V and 8 bases from J; bases unmatched to any gene: 10. The CDR3, as DNA: TGTGCCAGCACGGGGGAGGGGGCAGGCGGCTACACCTTC. Translation gives CASTGEGAGGYTF.

In this sample, this clone turned up a few times. The J gene is TRBJ1-5, the V gene TRBV2; a possible D gene is TRBD1 (5 bases). This CDR3 is built from 11 residues. Germline CDR1 SNHLY, CDR2 FYNNEI. The V and J ends lost 5 bases and 11 bases respectively, with 10 bases between them. The CDR3, as DNA: TGTGCCAGCAGTCCCCCGGGGGCCCAGCATTTT. Its translation is CASSPPGAQHF.

V gene TRBV28 combines with J gene TRBJ1-4; possibly TRBD1 for D (5 bases). The CDR3 sequence is 13 residues long. The germline gives CDR1 MDHEN, CDR2 SYDVKM. V was trimmed by 10 bases and J by 4 bases, leaving 13 bases between them. The CDR3 nucleotides are TGTGCCATCCAGGGTGGGCGTAATGAAAAACTGTTTTTT. It is translated as CAIQGGRNEKLFF.

The CDR3 coding sequence is TGTGCCAGCACCAGTGGACACAAGAACACTGAAGCTTTCTTT. It is translated as CASTSGHKNTEAFF. The chain employs TRBV6-6 and TRBJ1-1, with a possible D match to TRBD1 (5 bases). CDR3 length: 14 amino acids. Deletions cut 7 bases from V and 1 base from J, with 13 bases between. Germline loops: CDR1 MNHNY, CDR2 SVGAGI (reference sequence).

This sequence joins TRBV5-1 and TRBJ2-1; no clear D. CDR1 is SGHRS, CDR2 YFSETQ, per germline. V shed 2 bases and J shed 5 bases, with 14 bases lying between them. The CDR3 loop spans 15 amino acids. The CDR3 here is CASSLIMGSHNEQFF. The DNA of the CDR3 is TGCGCCAGCAGCTTAATAATGGGGTCCCACAATGAGCAGTTCTTC.

DNA for the CDR3: TGTGCCAGCAGCACAGAATACAGGGCCACTGAAGCTTTCTTT. This gives the protein CASSTEYRATEAFF. This chain uses TRBV7-9 with TRBJ1-1, with a tentative D call TRBD1 (6 bases). Per the germline V gene, CDR1 is SEHNR and CDR2 is FQNEAQ (reference sequence). V was trimmed by 5 bases and J by 4 bases, leaving 14 bases between them. The CDR3 extends over 14 amino acids.

This clone has only one observation. The chain joins TRBV27 to TRBJ1-1, with D possibly matching TRBD1 (5 bases). The CDR3 runs 15 residues. The V gene's germline CDR1 is MNHEY and CDR2 SMNVEV (reference sequence). Deletions cut 0 bases from V and 4 bases from J, with 12 bases between. Here the CDR3 DNA reads TGTGCCAGCAGTTTATCCGGGGCCCTTGGCACTGAAGCTTTCTTT. Translation gives CASSLSGALGTEAFF.

V usage is TRBV11-1 and J usage is TRBJ2-3; D is undetermined. The CDR3 totals 15 residues. Looked up from germline, CDR1 is SGHAT and CDR2 is FQDESV (reference sequence). Trimming left V 0 bases short and J 4 bases short, with 11 bases between. The CDR3 DNA follows: TGTGCCAGCAGCTTAGCGAAAAATTTTCCAGATACGCAGTATTTT. It yields the protein CASSLAKNFPDTQYF.

This clone was found once. The chain is built from TRBV6-5 and TRBJ2-3; 10 bases align to TRBD1. This CDR3 has 15 amino acids. Germline CDR1 and CDR2: MNHEY and SVGAGI. Trimming took 6 bases from V and 0 from J; bases not matched to a gene: 3. The DNA for the CDR3 is TGTGCCAGCAGGACAGGGGGCGTCAGCACAGATACGCAGTATTTT. Its protein is CASRTGGVSTDTQYF.

The V and J genes are TRBV19 and TRBJ2-1; no firm D call. V lost 3 bases, J lost 7 bases, and 16 bases lay in between. In germline, CDR1 is LNHDA, CDR2 SQIVND (reference sequence). The CDR3 has 15 residues. Here the CDR3 reads CASSIPSLVGNEQFF. DNA of the CDR3: TGTGCCAGTAGTATCCCTTCCCTCGTGGGTAATGAGCAGTTCTTC.

The chain employs TRBV4-1 and TRBJ2-5, with 9 bases that match TRBD1. The end of the DNA is better explained by TRBJ2-7, so the J call may be wrong. The CDR3 runs 19 residues. CDR1 is MGHRA, CDR2 YSYEKL, per germline. For the CDR3, the DNA is TGCGCCAGCAGCCAGCCCCGGGACAGGGTTACCCCAGGGTCCTACGAGCAGTACTTC. The encoded protein is CASSQPRDRVTPGSYEQYF.